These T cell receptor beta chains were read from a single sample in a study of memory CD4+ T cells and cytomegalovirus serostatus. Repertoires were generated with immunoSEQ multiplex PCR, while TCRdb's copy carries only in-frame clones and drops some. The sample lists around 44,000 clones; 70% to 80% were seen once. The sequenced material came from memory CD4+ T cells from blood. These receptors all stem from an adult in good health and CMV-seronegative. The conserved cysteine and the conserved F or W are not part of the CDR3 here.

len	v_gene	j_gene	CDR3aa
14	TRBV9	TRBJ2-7	ASSGEPRFGPYEQY
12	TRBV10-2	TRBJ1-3	ASTLSGTGNTIY
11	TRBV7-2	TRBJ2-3	ASSLVFTDTQY
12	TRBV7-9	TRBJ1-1	ASSPGGGITEAF
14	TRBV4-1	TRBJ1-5	ASSHSPGQVGQPQH
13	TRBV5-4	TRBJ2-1	ASSLGLADYNEQF
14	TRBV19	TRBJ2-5	ASSIGLAPLRETQY
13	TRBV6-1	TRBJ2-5	ASGPGQGAWETQY
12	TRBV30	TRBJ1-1	AWSRGIVNTEAF
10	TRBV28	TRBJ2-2	ASSSRTGELF
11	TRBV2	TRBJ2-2	ASSAVLAGELF
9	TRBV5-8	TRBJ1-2	ASSREYGYT
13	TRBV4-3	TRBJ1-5	ASSQDSGGYQPQH
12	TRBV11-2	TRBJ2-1	ASSPQGSYNEQF
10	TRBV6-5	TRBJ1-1	ASSYRVGVTF
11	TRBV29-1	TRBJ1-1	SVEAPTGTEAF
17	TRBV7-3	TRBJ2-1	ASSLTGRAAGTSGIEQF
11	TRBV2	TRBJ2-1	ASSGGSTSLQF
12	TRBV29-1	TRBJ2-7	SVTGTPFSYEQY
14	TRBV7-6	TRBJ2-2	ASSPGQPHNTGELF
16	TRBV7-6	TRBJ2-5	ASSLAPTSGTPQETQY
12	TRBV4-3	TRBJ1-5	ASSQTGGGQPQH
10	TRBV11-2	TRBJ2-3	ASSLWTGSQY
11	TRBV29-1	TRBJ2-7	SVEASGSGEQY
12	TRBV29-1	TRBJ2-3	SVESPGGPDTQY
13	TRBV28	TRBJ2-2	ASSLGYGNTGELF
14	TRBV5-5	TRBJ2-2	ASSLTIREYTGELF
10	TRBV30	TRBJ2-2	AWSVRSGELF
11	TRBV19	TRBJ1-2	ASSIRVGYGYT
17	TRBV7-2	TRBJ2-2	ASSLGYLAGGKRTGELF
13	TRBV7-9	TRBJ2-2	ASSPSGRDTGELF
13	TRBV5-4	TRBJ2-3	ASSLRLAGTDTQY
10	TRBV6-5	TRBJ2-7	ASSRPGYEQY
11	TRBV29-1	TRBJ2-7	SAQYRDDGEQY